The rows below give T cell receptor beta chains drawn from one sample of a study of blood T cell repertoires in COVID-19. TCRdb's table, derived via immunoSEQ multiplex PCR, lists solely in-frame clones and lacks some. The table has approximately 180,000 clones, around 90% seen once; the top ten hold 0.53%. Sequencing was performed on peripheral blood. These receptors originate from a man aged 50 or older with acute or convalescent COVID-19. Both conserved end residues are part of each CDR3. D genes are given only for firm matches. Clone size is given for some rows only: seen once, a few or many times, or a class if the clone is expanded.

cdr3_aa: CSASPPGGRNTEAFF
cdr3_nt: TGCAGTGCTAGTCCGCCAGGGGGTAGGAACACTGAAGCTTTCTTT
cdr3_length: 15
j_call: TRBJ1-1
clone_size: -
v_call: TRBV20-1
d_call: TRBD1

cdr3_aa: CASSLGASGSYNEQFF
cdr3_nt: TGTGCCAGCAGCTTAGGGGCTAGCGGGAGCTACAATGAGCAGTTCTTC
cdr3_length: 16
j_call: TRBJ2-1
clone_size: -
v_call: TRBV7-9
d_call: TRBD2

cdr3_aa: CASSPPGLSTDTQYF
cdr3_nt: TGTGCCAGCTCACCGCCGGGACTTAGCACAGATACGCAGTATTTT
cdr3_length: 15
j_call: TRBJ2-3
clone_size: once
v_call: TRBV18
d_call: -

cdr3_aa: CASSRDRGGSYGYTF
cdr3_nt: TGTGCCAGCAGCAGGGACAGGGGAGGTAGCTATGGCTACACCTTC
cdr3_length: 15
j_call: TRBJ1-2
clone_size: -
v_call: TRBV7-9
d_call: TRBD1

cdr3_aa: CASSLTGEAYNEQFF
cdr3_nt: TGCGCCAGCAGCTTGACAGGGGAAGCCTACAATGAGCAGTTCTTC
cdr3_length: 15
j_call: TRBJ2-1
clone_size: -
v_call: TRBV5-1
d_call: TRBD1

cdr3_aa: CASSPPFVQGYTEAFF
cdr3_nt: TGTGCCAGCAGTCCCCCCTTTGTGCAGGGGTACACTGAAGCTTTCTTT
cdr3_length: 16
j_call: TRBJ1-1
clone_size: once
v_call: TRBV28
d_call: -

cdr3_aa: CATSSRGAGDTQYF
cdr3_nt: TGTGCCACCAGCAGCCGGGGGGCAGGAGATACGCAGTATTTT
cdr3_length: 14
j_call: TRBJ2-3
clone_size: -
v_call: TRBV15
d_call: -

cdr3_aa: CASSFAGTTEETQYF
cdr3_nt: TGCGCCAGCAGCTTCGCCGGGACAACAGAAGAGACCCAGTACTTC
cdr3_length: 15
j_call: TRBJ2-5
clone_size: -
v_call: TRBV5-1
d_call: -

cdr3_aa: CASSPITGVGDTQYF
cdr3_nt: TGCGCCAGCAGCCCGATTACGGGAGTCGGAGATACGCAGTATTTT
cdr3_length: 15
j_call: TRBJ2-3
clone_size: -
v_call: TRBV5-1
d_call: -

cdr3_aa: CASGRGQGGYNEQFF
cdr3_nt: TGTGCCAGCGGCAGGGGTCAGGGGGGCTACAATGAGCAGTTCTTC
cdr3_length: 15
j_call: TRBJ2-1
clone_size: -
v_call: TRBV3-1/TRBV3-2
d_call: -

cdr3_aa: CASSQAIKGTGTYEQYF
cdr3_nt: TGTGCCAGCAGCCAAGCGATTAAGGGGACAGGGACCTACGAGCAGTACTTC
cdr3_length: 17
j_call: TRBJ2-7
clone_size: once
v_call: TRBV3-1/TRBV3-2
d_call: TRBD1

cdr3_aa: CASSLGAGPTEAFF
cdr3_nt: TGTGCCAGCAGCTTAGGAGCTGGTCCCACTGAAGCTTTCTTT
cdr3_length: 14
j_call: TRBJ1-1
clone_size: once
v_call: TRBV7-9
d_call: -

cdr3_aa: CASRPGENRLNEKLFF
cdr3_nt: TGTGCCAGCAGGCCTGGGGAGAATCGCCTTAATGAAAAACTGTTTTTT
cdr3_length: 16
j_call: TRBJ1-4
clone_size: -
v_call: TRBV5-8
d_call: -

cdr3_aa: CASSPGQSQETQYF
cdr3_nt: TGCGCCAGCAGCCCCGGACAGAGCCAAGAGACCCAGTACTTC
cdr3_length: 14
j_call: TRBJ2-5
clone_size: once
v_call: TRBV5-1
d_call: -

cdr3_aa: CASRGVGGGLNEQYF
cdr3_nt: TGTGCCAGCAGAGGGGTAGGCGGGGGGCTTAACGAGCAGTACTTC
cdr3_length: 15
j_call: TRBJ2-7
clone_size: once
v_call: TRBV28
d_call: TRBD2

cdr3_aa: CASSLADLYEQYF
cdr3_nt: TGTGCCAGCAGTTTGGCCGACTTATACGAGCAGTACTTC
cdr3_length: 13
j_call: TRBJ2-7
clone_size: -
v_call: TRBV28
d_call: -

cdr3_aa: CASSFGQGPEQYF
cdr3_nt: TGTGCCAGCAGTTTCGGTCAGGGCCCCGAGCAGTACTTC
cdr3_length: 13
j_call: TRBJ2-7
clone_size: -
v_call: TRBV27
d_call: -

cdr3_aa: CASRPQESYEQYF
cdr3_nt: TGTGCCAGCAGGCCACAAGAAAGCTACGAGCAGTACTTC
cdr3_length: 13
j_call: TRBJ2-7
clone_size: -
v_call: TRBV13
d_call: -

cdr3_aa: CAWSVPWTSLGEKLFF
cdr3_nt: TGTGCCTGGAGTGTACCCTGGACAAGCTTAGGTGAAAAACTGTTTTTT
cdr3_length: 16
j_call: TRBJ1-4
clone_size: -
v_call: TRBV30
d_call: -

cdr3_aa: CSASTGGVSNQPQHF
cdr3_nt: TGCAGTGCTAGTACCGGGGGAGTAAGCAATCAGCCCCAGCATTTT
cdr3_length: 15
j_call: TRBJ1-5
clone_size: -
v_call: TRBV20-1
d_call: -

cdr3_aa: CASSPNTGELFF
cdr3_nt: TGTGCCAGCAGCCCAAACACCGGGGAGCTGTTTTTT
cdr3_length: 12
j_call: TRBJ2-2
clone_size: -
v_call: TRBV5-5
d_call: -

cdr3_aa: CASSARTGQYHEKLFF
cdr3_nt: TGTGCCAGTAGCGCCCGGACAGGGCAATATCATGAAAAACTGTTTTTT
cdr3_length: 16
j_call: TRBJ1-4
clone_size: once
v_call: TRBV19
d_call: TRBD1